This T cell receptor beta chain was documented in a study of blood T cell repertoires in COVID-19. While infection was still active, Seattle patients were enrolled and then followed longitudinally. From germline, CDR1 is SGHTA and CDR2 FQGNSA. The CDR3 totals 14 residues. Deletions cut 3 bases from V and 0 bases from J, with 8 bases between. This clone has more than one count but fewer than ten. Libraries were prepared by immunoSEQ multiplex PCR; TCRdb keeps only in-frame clonotypes and omits some of them. The table shows around 100,000 clones, with roughly 87% occurring only once. V usage is TRBV7-2 and J usage is TRBJ1-1; D is perhaps TRBD1 (6 bases). The source of this sequence is a man aged 18 to 29 with COVID-19, enrolled during active disease. The sequenced sample consisted of peripheral blood. CDR3 residues: CASSLDRVNTEAFF. CDR3 DNA sequence: TGTGCCAGCAGCTTGGACAGAGTGAACACTGAAGCTTTCTTT.